This T cell receptor (beta chain) comes out of a study of shared clonotypes between healthy human individuals. The CDR3 has 14 amino acids. Germline V gene lookup returns CDR1 MNHEY and CDR2 SVGAGI. Trimming stripped 7 bases from V and 3 bases from J, with 13 bases between. Study-wide points: Sampling involved blood alone; tissue repertoires likely differ.

All donors were healthy HIV-negative adults lacking recent acute infections or vaccinations. Ten immunoSEQ deep assay plates were used to sequence the DNA of unsorted PBMCs. TCRdb keeps only in-frame clones here, not all; method: immunoSEQ multiplex PCR. Among about 560,000 clones, roughly 72% were seen once, and the ten largest hold about 12%. About this clone: The antigen remains unidentified.

The chain couples TRBV6-5 to TRBJ2-1, with D tentatively TRBD2 (5 bases). The receptor's source is a woman aged 40 to 55 in good health. Some clones in this sample may be carry-over from other donors' samples. Sample: PBMCs. The CDR3: CASMRSRDYNEQFF. Written as DNA, the CDR3 is TGTGCCAGCATGAGGTCTCGGGACTACAATGAGCAGTTCTTC.